The next 10 T cell receptor beta chains were all read from a single sample in a study of blood T cell repertoires in COVID-19. The assay was immunoSEQ multiplex PCR, and TCRdb's table has in-frame clones only and misses some. The table shows about 140,000 clones, with over 80% occurring only once. The sequenced material came from PBMCs or T cells enriched from blood (not recorded which). The source is a man between 65 and 85 years old who had been exposed to COVID-19.

J is TRBJ2-7 and V is TRBV5-1, with D unclear. The CDR3 totals 15 residues. CDR1 and CDR2 (germline): SGHRS, YFSETQ. Trimming took 0 bases from V and 0 from J, leaving 10 bases between them. For the CDR3, the DNA is TGCGCCAGCAGCTTGGGAGACATAAGCTCCTACGAGCAGTACTTC. Its translation is CASSLGDISSYEQYF.

This chain joins TRBV7-2 and TRBJ1-2, with 9 bases that match TRBD1. The CDR3 loop spans 13 amino acids. CDR1 and CDR2 (germline): SGHTA, FQGNSA. J lost 8 bases, V lost 4 bases, and 5 bases had no gene match. The CDR3 sequence is CASSSRQGDGYTF. In DNA, the CDR3 is TGTGCCAGCAGCTCACGACAGGGGGACGGCTACACCTTC.

The CDR3 reads CASSLRNTGELFF. The CDR3 DNA follows: TGTGCCAGCAGTTTACGGAACACCGGGGAGCTGTTTTTT. The chain carries TRBV27 and TRBJ2-2; D is ambiguous. The V gene's germline CDR1 is MNHEY and CDR2 SMNVEV (reference sequence). V lost 2 bases, J lost 1 base, and 2 bases lay in between. The CDR3 has 13 amino acids.

This chain connects TRBV30 to TRBJ1-1; 7 nucleotides line up with TRBD1. The V gene end was trimmed by 4 bases and the J gene end by 1 base; junction bases not matched to a gene: 9. The germline V gene encodes CDR1 GTSNPN and CDR2 SVGIG (reference sequence). The CDR3 spans 15 residues. The CDR3 spells CAWKDRTHGNTEAFF. The CDR3 region has the DNA TGTGCCTGGAAGGACAGGACGCACGGGAACACTGAAGCTTTCTTT.

V is TRBV3-1 (or the pseudogene TRBV3-2) and J is TRBJ2-3; TRBD2 aligns across 8 bases. V was pared by 4 bases and J by 5 bases, with 8 bases of the junction left unmatched. Germline lookup yields CDR1 LGHDT and CDR2 YNNKEL (reference sequence). The CDR3 is 15 residues long. The CDR3, as DNA: TGTGCCAGCAGCCTAAAGGCGGGAGGAGGAGATACGCAGTATTTT. This encodes CASSLKAGGGDTQYF.

The rearrangement links TRBV5-6 to TRBJ2-7, with TRBD1 as a possible D gene (6 bases). The CDR3 spans 17 residues. The germline V and J ends were trimmed by 4 bases and 2 bases, with 22 bases remaining between them. Germline CDR1 is SGHDT and CDR2 is YYEEEE. The CDR3 sequence: CASSLLPPGTLAYEQYF. CDR3 bases: TGTGCCAGCAGCCTTCTCCCCCCCGGGACATTGGCCTACGAGCAGTACTTC.

The chain employs TRBV9 and TRBJ1-6, with 7 bases that match TRBD1. Germline V gene data show CDR1 as SGDLS and CDR2 as YYNGEE. The ends lost 2 bases at V and 13 bases at J; junction bases unmatched: 9. This CDR3 spans 14 amino acids. This CDR3 reads CASSVRDSESPLHF. The DNA for the CDR3 is TGTGCCAGCAGCGTCCGGGACAGCGAAAGTCCCCTCCACTTT.

This sequence joins TRBV5-8 and TRBJ2-2; D is possibly TRBD1 (6 bases). This CDR3 region has 17 residues. CDR1 SGHTS and CDR2 YDEGEE come from the germline V gene. V was clipped by 4 bases and J by 1 base, with 17 bases between them. The CDR3 sequence is CASSLGPTGMNTGELFF. The CDR3 DNA reads TGTGCCAGCAGCCTCGGACCAACAGGGATGAACACCGGGGAGCTGTTTTTT.

The chain is built from TRBV9 and TRBJ2-5; 7 bases fit TRBD1. CDR3 length: 15 amino acids. Germline V CDR1 and CDR2: SGDLS, YYNGEE. The V and J ends lost 0 bases and 2 bases, in that order; junction bases with no gene match: 4. The chain's CDR3 is CASSVDAGGQETQYF. In DNA form, the CDR3 reads TGTGCCAGCAGCGTAGATGCAGGGGGACAAGAGACCCAGTACTTC.

The V gene is TRBV5-1, the J gene TRBJ2-7; D is uncertain. The CDR3 length is 15 residues. The germline gives CDR1 SGHRS, CDR2 YFSETQ. Trimming left V 0 bases short and J 0 bases short, with 10 bases between. The CDR3 here is CASSLASGSSYEQYF. In DNA form, the CDR3 reads TGCGCCAGCAGCTTGGCCTCAGGTAGCTCCTACGAGCAGTACTTC.